The 15 T cell receptor beta chains presented below share a single source sample, sequenced in a study of cytomegalovirus exposure and HLA in healthy donors (dated by TCRdb to the late 2010s). Library preparation used the immunoSEQ multiplex PCR assay. The multiplex PCR relied on a mix of 60 forward primers for TCR Vbeta segments and 13 reverse primers for TCR Jbeta segments. The table comes from immuneACCESS by way of TCRdb, which keeps in-frame sequences with V and J called. Part of the clones is missing from these tables; in studies checked, under half for an unresolved V gene and the rest for unknown reasons. The sample table holds 99,000 or so clones, of which approximately 78% were seen once. Around 1.5% of the sample rests with the top ten. The sample was PBMCs. The source is a woman in her forties in good health and CMV-seronegative.

This clone was seen a few times. V usage is TRBV14 and J usage is TRBJ2-7, with 12 positions matching TRBD1. J gave up 0 bases and V 4 bases, and 13 bases lay outside the gene matches. Germline-derived CDR1 and CDR2 are SGHDN and FVKESK. This CDR3 has 19 residues. This CDR3 is CASSPRPGQGAHSSYEQYF. CDR3 coding DNA: TGTGCCAGCAGCCCGCGACCGGGACAGGGGGCTCATAGCTCCTACGAGCAGTACTTC.

The chain joins TRBV9 to TRBJ2-7; 9 bases match TRBD1. The CDR3 runs 17 residues. The germline V gene has CDR1 SGDLS and CDR2 YYNGEE. Trimming at V came to 0 bases and at J to 2 bases, leaving 9 bases not matched to a gene. The CDR3: CASSVATGGQGPYEQYF. In DNA form, the CDR3 reads TGTGCCAGCAGCGTAGCTACAGGGGGACAGGGCCCCTACGAGCAGTACTTC. The whole variable domain, filled in from reference TRBV9 and TRBJ2-7, reads DSGVTQTPKHLITATGQRVTLRCSPRSGDLSVYWYQQSLDQGLQFLIQYYNGEERAKGNILERFSAQQFPDLHSELNLSSLELGDSALYFCASSVATGGQGPYEQYFGPGTRLTVT.

V gene TRBV30 combines with J gene TRBJ1-1; D is ambiguous. Germline CDR1 reads GTSNPN; CDR2 reads SVGIG (reference sequence). This CDR3 has 14 amino acids. V was trimmed by 3 bases and J by 3 bases, leaving 14 bases between them. CDR3 loop: CAWSLRGGHTEAFF. The CDR3 DNA reads TGTGCCTGGAGCCTCCGGGGTGGGCACACTGAAGCTTTCTTT.

The V gene is TRBV7-6, the J gene TRBJ2-3, with 8 bases lining up with TRBD2. V shed 5 bases and J 0 bases; nucleotides not matched to a gene: 4. The CDR3 totals 15 residues. CDR1 is SGHVS and CDR2 is FNYEAQ in the germline V gene. CDR3 DNA sequence: TGTGCCAGCAGCCGAACTAGCGGAAGCACAGATACGCAGTATTTT. Translating it yields CASSRTSGSTDTQYF. The full variable domain, its missing parts supplied by reference TRBV7-6 and TRBJ2-3, is GAGVSQSPRYKVTKRGQDVALRCDPISGHVSLYWYRQALGQGPEFLTYFNYEAQQDKSGLPNDRFSAERPEGSISTLTIQRTEQRDSAMYRCASSRTSGSTDTQYFGPGTRLTVL.

The chain links TRBV7-8 to TRBJ2-7, with 12 bases that match TRBD2. From germline, CDR1 is SGHVS and CDR2 FQNEAQ. J gave up 0 bases and V 5 bases, and 2 bases lay outside the gene matches. The CDR3 is 15 residues long. CDR3 nucleotides: TGTGCCAGCAGCACGGGACTAGCGGGCTCCTACGAGCAGTACTTC. Translation: CASSTGLAGSYEQYF.

The chain links TRBV21-1 to TRBJ1-1; TRBD1 reflects the table's D call only, with no check against the DNA. TRBV21-1 is described as a pseudogene. The CDR3 covers 15 residues. Here the CDR3 reads CASSSEDRVNTEAFF. The CDR3, as DNA: TGTGCCAGCAGCAGTGAAGACAGGGTGAACACTGAAGCTTTCTTT.

The chain is built from TRBV5-1 and TRBJ2-7; D possibly corresponds to TRBD2 (5 bases). The CDR3 has 13 residues. Per the germline V gene, CDR1 is SGHRS and CDR2 is YFSETQ. V was pared by 0 bases and J by 4 bases, with 8 bases between. CDR3 in amino acids: CASSLASGYEQYF. The CDR3 DNA is TGCGCCAGCAGCTTGGCTTCGGGGTACGAGCAGTACTTC.

The chain combines TRBV5-3 with TRBJ2-3, with D perhaps TRBD2 (6 bases). TRBV5-3 is an ORF, with its function uncertain. The CDR3 loop spans 19 amino acids. The V end was cut by 0 bases, the J end by 0 bases, with 20 bases between. CDR3 nucleotides: TGTGCCAGAAGCTTGGTTGGGATTGCGGGAATGGGTAGCACAGATACGCAGTATTTT. Protein product: CARSLVGIAGMGSTDTQYF.

CDR3: CASSQLISTDYGYTF. The CDR3 DNA reads TGTGCCAGCTCACAATTAATATCGACAGATTATGGCTACACCTTC. The genes are TRBV18 and TRBJ1-2; D possibly corresponds to TRBD1 (5 bases). Germline V gives CDR1 KGHSH, CDR2 LQKENI. This CDR3 spans 15 amino acids. V was pared by 4 bases and J by 5 bases, with 17 bases between.

The genes are TRBV11-3 and TRBJ1-1; D gene ambiguous. Germline V gene data show CDR1 as SGHNT and CDR2 as YENEEA. CDR3 length equals 13 residues. The germline V and J ends were trimmed by 2 bases and 4 bases, with 8 bases remaining between them. The CDR3 DNA reads TGTGCCAGCAGCTTAACGGCGGGCACTGAAGCTTTCTTT. Translating gives CASSLTAGTEAFF.

Worth noting for this clone: One end of the junction does not line up with germline, which may come from a read error. The chain combines TRBV7-9 with TRBJ1-4, with 10 bases identical to TRBD1. Germline CDR1 reads SEHNR; CDR2 reads FQNEAQ (reference sequence). The CDR3 extends over 18 amino acids. The CDR3 coding sequence is TGTGCCAGCAGCTTAGTCGATGGGCGCCGGGACAGGGGTAGCAAACTGTCTTTT. It translates to CASSLVDGRRDRGSKLSF.

V is TRBV7-3 and J is TRBJ1-1; D may be TRBD1 (6 bases). V lost 5 bases and J lost 4, with 17 bases in between. CDR3 length equals 15 residues. Per the germline V gene, CDR1 is SGHTA and CDR2 is FQGTGA. In DNA, the CDR3 is TGTGCCAGCAGCCTTTCCCCCGGACAGATCACTGAAGCTTTCTTT. This encodes CASSLSPGQITEAFF.

The V gene is TRBV11-1, the J gene TRBJ2-5; TRBD2 agrees at 11 bases. Per the germline V gene, CDR1 is SGHAT and CDR2 is FQDESV (reference sequence). With 8 bases clipped from V and 2 bases from J, the junction kept 10 bases outside the gene matches. The CDR3 runs to 16 residues. The CDR3 region has the DNA TGTGCCAGCGGAGGGGGGACTAGCGGACCACAAGAGACCCAGTACTTC. Its translation is CASGGGTSGPQETQYF.

The V and J genes are TRBV28 and TRBJ2-7; 9 positions agree with TRBD2. Losses at the gene ends were 8 bases for V and 1 base for J; bases not matched to a gene: 6. The CDR3 has 14 amino acids. CDR1 is MDHEN and CDR2 is SYDVKM in the germline V gene. In DNA form, the CDR3 reads TGTGCCAGCGAAGCGGGAGGCCAATCCTACGAGCAGTACTTC. This translates into CASEAGGQSYEQYF.

This clone appeared a single time. The chain links TRBV18 to TRBJ1-1, with D tentatively TRBD1 (5 bases). CDR1 is KGHSH and CDR2 is LQKENI in the germline V gene. The CDR3 spans 16 residues. Trimming removed 4 bases at V and 0 bases at J, with 15 bases between. CDR3 loop: CASSLRAGTMNTEAFF. CDR3 nucleotide sequence: TGTGCCAGCTCACTTAGAGCGGGGACCATGAACACTGAAGCTTTCTTT.